This T cell receptor (beta chain) derives from a study of regulatory T cells in long-lasting Graves disease. HTBI primers from iRepertoire and Arm-PCR of CDR3 regions yielded the TCR beta libraries. TCRdb ran MiXCR on the multiplex PCR reads and lists one entry per CDR3 protein. The sample yields about 470,000 distinct CDR3 sequences, 14% to 15% seen once. Specified time point: newly diagnosed GD, antithyroid drugs for less than 3 months. PBMC RNA was the source of the TCR library. Patients hailed from an endocrinology department in Xi'an, China. EDTA tubes received around 9.9 milliliters of collected peripheral blood. V lost 6 bases to trimming and J lost 2 bases, with 25 bases between them. The germline V gene has CDR1 KGHDR and CDR2 SFDVKD. This CDR3 has 18 amino acids. Ten or more counts support this clonotype. The antigen remains undetermined. Study findings and constraints: Since the sample size was small, accuracy may have been reduced. With 2,500 to 3,500 shared public clonotypes, persistent patients exceeded new patients, who shared about a thousand.

The sample was also linked to a second study, of T cells in Graves' hyperthyroidism and ophthalmopathy.

The chain employs TRBV24-1 and TRBJ2-7, with D possibly matching TRBD1 (6 bases). The source of this sequence is a woman in her thirties with Graves disease. The sample here was peripheral blood mononuclear cells (PBMCs), taken at new diagnosis, from a patient treated with antithyroid drugs. In DNA form, the CDR3 reads TGTGCCACCAGTCCCAAGACAGGTCCTAACCTAAACCCCTACGAGCAGTACTTC. It encodes CATSPKTGPNLNPYEQYF.